Sequencing of this T cell receptor (beta chain) was carried out in a study of blood T cells in healthy people across ages. Isolation of PBMCs gave at least 6 million cells per sample. This clonotype was detected many times. Sample-barcoded 5' priming and a J-beta primer mix drove a second PCR of 7 to 11 cycles. Per-sample output comprised a minimum of 2.5 million paired-end reads containing CDR3. A single record per CDR3 protein comes from TCRdb applying MiXCR to the 5' RACE reads. The repertoire holds approximately 810,000 distinct CDR3 sequences, around 30% seen once, with 15% to 20% in the top ten. The sequence came from a woman aged 80 or over in good health. What was sequenced was blood.

The DNA for the CDR3 is TGTGCCAGCAGCTTAAGCGGTGCAACCACGAGCTACACCTTC. This sequence encodes CASSLSGATTSYTF. The V and J genes are TRBV11-2 and TRBJ1-2; D not resolved. The CDR3 has 14 residues. CDR1 and CDR2 from the germline V gene are SGHAT and FQNNGV. Trimming took 2 bases from V and 9 from J, leaving 16 bases between them.